The entry that follows covers one T cell receptor beta chain sequence. Its antigen is as yet unknown. The sample comes from a study of cytomegalovirus exposure and HLA in healthy donors. Overall study: The approximately 610 first-cohort repertoires shared a platform with the 130 or so validation repertoires, as reported in a later analysis.

CDR3 length equals 15 residues. V was pared by 2 bases and J by 10 bases, with 20 bases between. Germline values: CDR1 LGHNT, CDR2 FRNRAP. The data were produced by immunoSEQ multiplex PCR, yet TCRdb's version contains in-frame clones alone and is incomplete. In the table there are 250,000 to 300,000 clones, around 86% of which are singletons. General study points: It was reportedly the case that the classifier diagnosed cytomegalovirus status with high specificity and sensitivity.

This sequence originates from a woman under 30 in good health and CMV-seronegative. The sequenced sample was PBMCs. The chain combines TRBV12-5 with TRBJ1-1; D is possibly TRBD1 (5 bases). CDR3 nucleotide sequence: TGTGCTAGTGGTTTGCCGGGGGGGAGGCGACGCGGAGCTTTCTTT. It codes for CASGLPGGRRRGAFF.